This record looks at one TCR beta chain sequence and its context. This clone's antigen is unknown. Base quality data are lacking; no much larger clone is found one base away. V is cut back by 8 bases and J by 7 bases, with 7 bases in the junction unmatched. CDR1 and CDR2 are drawn from the germline V gene: SNHLY, FYNNEI. Inclusive of the bounding cysteine and phenylalanine, the CDR3 is 15 residues long. The DNA shown is the 45-base CDR3, in frame from base 1. TCRbeta CDR3 regions were amplified from genomic DNA using the immunoSEQ Assay, a bias-controlled multiplex PCR. The authors' analysis ran thus. The number of nucleated cells in each sample was estimated by amplification of reference gene primers within the assay. To quantify the absolute abundance of each unique TCRbeta CDR3 rearrangement, sequence reads were collapsed and filtered. For each sample, productive Simpson clonality was calculated by taking the square root of Simpson's diversity index across productive rearrangements. The table was pulled from immuneACCESS by TCRdb, which kept in-frame rearrangements only. Such tables lose some clones; where checked, under half of the loss comes from unresolved V genes, and the rest has no known cause. That table supplies the V and J calls and clone size; D and trimming were determined from the DNA. A total of some 250,000 clones appear in this sample, approximately 85% of them only once. Approximately 2% of the sample is held by the ten biggest clonotypes.

The data belong to a study of blood T cell repertoires in COVID-19 (dated by TCRdb to about 2020). General notes on the study: Samples covering the acute and convalescent phases of COVID-19 were provided by collaborators in the United States, Italy and Spain. Nearly every sample came with metadata listing a de-identified subject ID, COVID-19 status, age in years and sex. The samples were drawn from two sources: the first 160 participants of the ongoing ImmuneRACE study, and 950 to 1,500 subjects contributed by 6 global collaborators. Where available, HLA class I and class II types were obtained from metadata supplied by the sample provider rather than from assay-based typing. The repertoires were released in a freely available public database meant as a resource for research on the immune response to SARS-CoV-2. Deeply sampled blood TCRbeta repertoires from subjects exposed to, actively infected with, or recovered from COVID-19 were included in the dataset. The prospective study material was composed of cDNA or gDNA derived from T cells, B-cell-depleted T cells, or PBMCs.

The paper as a whole reports these results and caveats: The quantity of clinical and demographic metadata differed by source and by participant and was supplied without curation.

Participants in the prospective study were aged roughly 18 to 100 years, lived in more than 20 United States geographic areas, and enrolled through a virtual design. In the prospective study, cohorts were assigned on the basis of participant-reported clinical history obtained from a screening survey and a study questionnaire. Recovered participants in ImmuneRACE Cohort 3 were defined as having two consecutive negative NP/OP PCR tests, clearance from a healthcare professional, or resolution of symptoms. Each participant in the prospective study had whole blood, serum and a nasopharyngeal or oropharyngeal swab collected by mobile phlebotomists. Participants in the prospective study had the option to provide additional blood draws and questionnaires over a 2-month period. Before DNA extraction, prospective study blood samples were shipped either frozen or at room temperature.

This clonotype was sampled from a woman between 50 and 59 years old who had recovered from COVID-19. Sequencing was performed on PBMCs or T cells enriched from blood (not recorded which). Rearrangement joined TRBV2 to TRBJ2-1; the junction holds 14 bases that match TRBD2. The encoded CDR3 is CASLSGLAGGNEQFF. The DNA sequence is given as TGTGCCAGCCTTTCTGGACTAGCGGGAGGTAATGAGCAGTTCTTC.